This is a list of T cell receptor beta chains from one sample in a study of T-cell reconstitution after alpha-beta-depleted transplantation in children. TCRdb recomputed calls from the PCR reads with MiXCR, one row per CDR3 protein. The repertoire holds hundreds of thousands of distinct CDR3 sequences, with 23% as singletons. This sample comprised PBMCs, mostly from graft donor cells, obtained 360 days after TCRalphabeta/CD19-depleted stem cell transplant. The receptors were sampled from a boy less than two years old who had a stem cell transplant for acute myeloid leukemia, so the T cells may come from the graft donor. Both conserved end residues are part of each CDR3. A D gene is named only where the DNA matches it firmly. Clone size, where shown, is once, few, many, or a class for clones that have expanded.

-	TRBV20-1	TRBJ1-2	many	TGCAGTGCTAGAGTTCCGACAGAGAATGGCTACACCTTC	CSARVPTENGYTF
-	TRBV7-2	TRBJ2-5	many	TGTGCCAGCAGCCCTCAAGTTGGGGGTCGCCAAGAGACCCAGTACTTC	CASSPQVGGRQETQYF
TRBD1	TRBV28	TRBJ1-5	many	TGTGCCAGCAGTTTGGGACAGGGGGCTTCTCAGCCCCAGCATTTT	CASSLGQGASQPQHF
-	TRBV6-1	TRBJ2-3	-	TGTGCCAGCAGTCCGGACCAAAGCACAGATACGCAGTATTTT	CASSPDQSTDTQYF
-	TRBV7-9	TRBJ1-1	-	TGTGCCAGCAGCTTCCCTCTGGGAATGAACACTGAAGCTTTCTTT	CASSFPLGMNTEAFF
-	TRBV25-1	TRBJ2-1	-	TGTGCCAGCAGTGTGGACACGAGCTCCTACAATGAGCAGTTCTTC	CASSVDTSSYNEQFF
-	TRBV5-6	TRBJ2-1	few	TGTGCCAGCAGCTTGGGTGCTGGTGAGCAGTTCTTC	CASSLGAGEQFF
-	TRBV27	TRBJ2-5	-	TGTGCCAGCAGTTTAAGGCGGACAGTCGCAAGGGAGACCCAGTACTTC	CASSLRRTVARETQYF
-	TRBV6-5	TRBJ2-2	many	TGTGCCAGCACAGGGGCCCCCGCGAACACCGGGGAGCTGTTTTTT	CASTGAPANTGELFF
TRBD1	TRBV7-2	TRBJ1-1	-	TGTGCCAGCAGCCTCATGCCCGGGACAGTTGAAGCTTTCTTT	CASSLMPGTVEAFF
-	TRBV12-3/TRBV12-4	TRBJ2-3	-	TGTGCCAGCAGTTCGTCGGGCCAACCACCAGATACGCAGTATTTT	CASSSSGQPPDTQYF
-	TRBV12-3/TRBV12-4	TRBJ2-3	few	TGTGCCAGCAAGTGGGGGGCAGATACGCAGTATTTT	CASKWGADTQYF
-	TRBV6-2/TRBV6-3	TRBJ2-1	-	TGTGCCAGAATTACGGGGACTAATGAGCAGTTCTTC	CARITGTNEQFF
-	TRBV20-1	TRBJ2-5	-	TGCAGTGCTAGTAAAGGGTTTAGGGAGACCCAGTACTTC	CSASKGFRETQYF
TRBD1	TRBV6-1	TRBJ1-5	-	TGTGCCAGCAGTCTCCAAGTAGGTTTTGGGACAGGAGGAAATCAGCCCCAGCATTTT	CASSLQVGFGTGGNQPQHF
TRBD1	TRBV7-6	TRBJ1-4	many	TGTGCCAGCAGCTTATTCTTGACAGGGTCGACTAATGAAAAACTGTTTTTT	CASSLFLTGSTNEKLFF
TRBD1	TRBV11-2	TRBJ2-7	-	TGTGCCAGCAGCTTCGACAGGGCCGACGAGCAGTACTTC	CASSFDRADEQYF
-	TRBV29-1	TRBJ2-7	many	TGCAGCGTTGCCGATCACGACAGTGGGCTCTCCTACGAGCAGTACTTC	CSVADHDSGLSYEQYF
-	TRBV12-3/TRBV12-4	TRBJ1-1	few	TGTGCCAGCAGTTTCGACAGCCGGATGAACACTGAAGCTTTCTTT	CASSFDSRMNTEAFF
TRBD1	TRBV20-1	TRBJ2-1	many	TGCAGTGCGAGAGGAGAGGGACAGGGAGCCTTCAATGAGCAGTTCTTC	CSARGEGQGAFNEQFF
TRBD1	TRBV5-1	TRBJ2-5	many	TGCGCCAGCAGCTTTCAGGGGGCTCGGCAAGAGACCCAGTACTTC	CASSFQGARQETQYF
TRBD1	TRBV11-2	TRBJ2-2	few	TGTGCCAGCAGCTTGAGGGGGCCTCCCGGACCCTTCTCCGGGGAGCTGTTTTTT	CASSLRGPPGPFSGELFF
TRBD1	TRBV29-1	TRBJ2-1	many	TGCAGTGTCCGGGACAGGAGCTCCTACAATGAGCAGTTCTTC	CSVRDRSSYNEQFF
-	TRBV3-1	TRBJ2-2	many	TGTGCCAGCAGCCAAGCGGACCCCACCGGGGAGCTGTTTTTT	CASSQADPTGELFF
TRBD1	TRBV11-2	TRBJ2-1	many	TGTGCCAGCAGCTTGACAGGGTTCTACAATGAGCAGTTCTTC	CASSLTGFYNEQFF
-	TRBV3-1	TRBJ2-1	many	TGTGCCAGCAGCCAAGATCTCACCGGGGGATCCCACAATGAGCAGTTCTTC	CASSQDLTGGSHNEQFF
-	TRBV7-2	TRBJ2-7	few	TGTGCCAGCAGCTCCAGACAGGCCGAGCAGTACTTC	CASSSRQAEQYF
TRBD1	TRBV20-1	TRBJ2-7	many	TGCAGTGCTAGGGCACCGGGACAGGCTTCCTACGAGCAGTACTTC	CSARAPGQASYEQYF
-	TRBV12-3/TRBV12-4	TRBJ2-5	many	TGTGCCAGCAGTTTACGGTCGGGACTCCTTGGGTCCGTGTACTTC	CASSLRSGLLGSVYF
-	TRBV20-1	TRBJ2-1	-	TGCACAATAGGAGCATTTACGGATGAGCAGTTCTTC	CTIGAFTDEQFF
TRBD2	TRBV12-3/TRBV12-4	TRBJ2-7	few	TGTGCCAGCAGTTGGGGGACTAGCTCCTACGAGCAGTACTTC	CASSWGTSSYEQYF
-	TRBV12-3/TRBV12-4	TRBJ1-4	few	TGTGCCAGCAGTCTCCGACGGACTAATGAAAAACTGTTTTTT	CASSLRRTNEKLFF
-	TRBV6-5	TRBJ2-3	many	TGTGCCAGCAGTTACATGAGCGGGTTGGCAGATACGCAGTATTTT	CASSYMSGLADTQYF
TRBD1	TRBV5-6	TRBJ2-2	-	TGTGCCAGCAGCTTGCTAGGGACAGGGGACCTACTGTCGAACACCGGGGAGCTGCTTTTT	CASSLLGTGDLLSNTGELLF
-	TRBV13	TRBJ1-6	many	TGTGCCAGCAGCTTAGGGACCGCGGGTTCCTATAATTCACCCCTCCACTTT	CASSLGTAGSYNSPLHF
TRBD1	TRBV4-2	TRBJ2-1	-	TGTGCCAGCGGAAGTCCGACAGGGCGGAATGAGCAGTTCTTC	CASGSPTGRNEQFF
TRBD2	TRBV2	TRBJ2-7	-	TGTGCCAGCAGTGAGGGACTAGCTCTCTACGAGCAGTACTTC	CASSEGLALYEQYF
-	TRBV29-1	TRBJ2-7	few	TGCAGCGTACAAGGGACGGACGTCCAGTACTTC	CSVQGTDVQYF
-	TRBV7-9	TRBJ1-1	few	TGTGCCAGCAGCCGTTCGGGGATAGGTACTGAAGCTTTCTTT	CASSRSGIGTEAFF
-	TRBV5-1	TRBJ2-5	many	TGCGCCAGCAGCTTCGGACTGGAGATGTACCAAGAGACCCAGTACTTC	CASSFGLEMYQETQYF
TRBD1	TRBV20-1	TRBJ1-3	many	TGCAGTGCTAGAAGGACAGGCTCTGGAAACACCATATATTTT	CSARRTGSGNTIYF
TRBD1	TRBV4-3	TRBJ2-7	many	TGCGCCAGCAGCCAAGATAGACAGGGGGCAGGGGAGCAGTACTTC	CASSQDRQGAGEQYF
-	TRBV7-9	TRBJ1-1	-	TGTGCCAGCAGCCCTCATAGGGGATTTCGGAACACTGAAGCTTTCTTT	CASSPHRGFRNTEAFF
TRBD2	TRBV7-8	TRBJ2-3	-	TGTGCCAGCAGCGTCCACCTACTAGCGGGGGGCACAGATACGCAGTATTTT	CASSVHLLAGGTDTQYF
-	TRBV24-1	TRBJ2-1	few	TGTGCCACCAGTGATTTCCCGAATGAGCAGTTCTTC	CATSDFPNEQFF
-	TRBV7-2	TRBJ1-2	-	TGTGCCAGCAGCTTCAAAAGGAGATCTAACTATGGCTACACCTTC	CASSFKRRSNYGYTF
-	TRBV2	TRBJ1-5	few	TGTGCCAGCAGGGCCACAGGGAATCAGCCCCAGCATTTT	CASRATGNQPQHF
-	TRBV7-2	TRBJ2-1	few	TGTGCCAGCAGCTTACACAACCCGAGCTCCTACAATGAGCAGTTCTTC	CASSLHNPSSYNEQFF
TRBD2	TRBV27	TRBJ2-3	-	TGTGCCAGCAGACATAATCTAGCGGCTAGCACAGATACGCAGTATTTT	CASRHNLAASTDTQYF
-	TRBV11-1	TRBJ2-2	-	TGTGCCAGCAGCTTACGCGCGCCTCGGGCAGGGAGGCCCGGGGAGCTGTTTTTT	CASSLRAPRAGRPGELFF
-	TRBV12-3/TRBV12-4	TRBJ2-3	many	TGTGCCAGCAGTTTAGCGGACACAGATACGCAGTATTTT	CASSLADTDTQYF
TRBD1	TRBV4-3	TRBJ1-2	few	TGCGCCAGCAGCCAAGAGTACGGAGGGGGCGGCTACACCTTC	CASSQEYGGGGYTF
TRBD1	TRBV24-1	TRBJ2-1	few	TGTGCCACCAGTTGGGTCCGGGACAGGGTCAATGAGCAGTTCTTC	CATSWVRDRVNEQFF
-	TRBV7-9	TRBJ2-2	-	TGTGCCAGCAGCCCCTGGGAACATATGGGGACCGGGGAGCTGTTTTTT	CASSPWEHMGTGELFF
-	TRBV6-5	TRBJ2-2	many	TGTGCCAGCAGTTTTAAGGGTTGGTCCGCGAACACCGGGGAGCTGTTTTTT	CASSFKGWSANTGELFF
TRBD1	TRBV5-5	TRBJ2-1	-	TGTGCCAGCAGCGGGACAGGGGCTTACAATGAGCAGTTCTTC	CASSGTGAYNEQFF